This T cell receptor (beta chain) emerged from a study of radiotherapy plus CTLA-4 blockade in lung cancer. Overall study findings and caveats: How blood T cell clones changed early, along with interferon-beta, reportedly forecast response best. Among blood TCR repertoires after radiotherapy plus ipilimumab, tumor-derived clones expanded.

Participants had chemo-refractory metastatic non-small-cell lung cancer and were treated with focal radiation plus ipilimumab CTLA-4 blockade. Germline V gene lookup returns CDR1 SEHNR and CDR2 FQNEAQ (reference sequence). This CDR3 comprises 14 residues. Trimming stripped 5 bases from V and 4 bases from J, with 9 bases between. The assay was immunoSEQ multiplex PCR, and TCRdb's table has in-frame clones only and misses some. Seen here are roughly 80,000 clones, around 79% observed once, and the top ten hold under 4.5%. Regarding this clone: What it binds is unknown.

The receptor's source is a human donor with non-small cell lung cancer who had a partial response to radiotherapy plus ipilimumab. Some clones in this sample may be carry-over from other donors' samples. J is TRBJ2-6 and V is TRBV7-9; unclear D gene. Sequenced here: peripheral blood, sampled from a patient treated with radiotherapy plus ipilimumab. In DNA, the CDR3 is TGTGCCAGCAGCCTCCAGGCGGGGGCCAACGTCCTGACTTTC. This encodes CASSLQAGANVLTF.